The 8 T cell receptor beta chains given below trace back to one sample, sequenced in a study of blood T cell repertoires in COVID-19. Profiled with immunoSEQ multiplex PCR; TCRdb holds only in-frame clones, not every one. There are fewer than 500,000 clones in the sample; roughly 90% occur only once, and about 0.91% lies in the top ten. Sequencing was performed on peripheral blood. The source of these receptors is a man aged 18 to 30 with COVID-19, enrolled during active disease.

The chain carries TRBV7-9 and TRBJ2-1; TRBD2 matches at 8 bases. The CDR3 sequence is 15 residues long. The germline V gene encodes CDR1 SEHNR and CDR2 FQNEAQ (reference sequence). With V trimmed by 0 bases and J by 8 bases, 6 bases remained unmatched. This chain's CDR3 is CASSLAQRENDEQFF. Written as DNA, the CDR3 is TGTGCCAGCAGCTTAGCCCAGCGGGAGAACGATGAGCAGTTCTTC. Drawing the rest from reference TRBV7-9 and TRBJ2-1, the complete variable domain is DTGVSQNPRHKITKRGQNVTFRCDPISEHNRLYWYRQTLGQGPEFLTYFQNEAQLEKSRLLSDRFSAERPKGSFSTLEIQRTEQGDSAMYLCASSLAQRENDEQFFGPGTRLTVL.

This clone was recorded once. In the same sample, other DNA sequences code for this CDR3. The chain uses TRBV7-9 and TRBJ2-3; 13 positions match TRBD2. This CDR3 has 17 amino acids. Germline V CDR1 and CDR2: SEHNR, FQNEAQ (reference sequence). J was trimmed by 3 bases and V by 5 bases; bases with no gene match: 8. As DNA, the CDR3 is TGTGCCAGCAGCCCCGGACTAGCGGGAGCTAGAACAGATACGCAGTATTTT. Protein sequence: CASSPGLAGARTDTQYF. The full variable domain, in which reference TRBV7-9 and TRBJ2-3 provide the parts outside the CDR3, is DTGVSQNPRHKITKRGQNVTFRCDPISEHNRLYWYRQTLGQGPEFLTYFQNEAQLEKSRLLSDRFSAERPKGSFSTLEIQRTEQGDSAMYLCASSPGLAGARTDTQYFGPGTRLTVL.

The chain uses TRBV6-2 or TRBV6-3 and TRBJ2-1, with TRBD2 matching 12 bases. The length of the CDR3 is 17 residues. V trimming: 6 bases; J trimming: 8 bases; junction bases outside the gene matches: 14. Germline V lookup: CDR1 MNHEY, CDR2 SVGEGT. The CDR3 nucleotides are TGTGCCAGCAGCCAAAGCAGACTAGCGGGGGTTAGGGATGAGCAGTTCTTC. This gives the protein CASSQSRLAGVRDEQFF.

This sequence joins TRBV5-4 and TRBJ2-3, with a tentative D call TRBD2 (6 bases). Per the germline V gene, CDR1 is SGHNT and CDR2 is YYREEE (reference sequence). The CDR3 sequence is 16 residues long. Trimming cost V 3 bases and J 6 bases, with 20 bases left between them. This CDR3 reads CASSSPGVGRGDTQYF. The CDR3 coding sequence is TGTGCCAGCAGCTCCCCGGGGGTGGGGCGCGGGGATACGCAGTATTTT. The entire variable domain, with the rest obtained from reference TRBV5-4 and TRBJ2-3, is as follows: ETGVTQSPTHLIKTRGQQVTLRCSSQSGHNTVSWYQQALGQGPQFIFQYYREEENGRGNFPPRFSGLQFPNYSSELNVNALELDDSALYLCASSSPGVGRGDTQYFGPGTRLTVL.

The chain recombines TRBV30 with TRBJ2-1, with a possible D match to TRBD2 (7 bases). Germline V CDR1 and CDR2: GTSNPN, SVGIG (reference sequence). The germline V and J ends were trimmed by 4 bases and 5 bases, with 15 bases remaining between them. The CDR3 length is 14 residues. CDR3 nucleotides: TGTGCCTGGACCTCAGGGGCGGGAGACAATGAGCAGTTCTTC. As protein: CAWTSGAGDNEQFF.

J is TRBJ1-2 and V is TRBV3-1 (or the pseudogene TRBV3-2), with D unclear. Germline values: CDR1 LGHDT, CDR2 YNNKEL (reference sequence). This CDR3 region has 15 residues. The V and J ends lost 4 bases and 7 bases respectively, with 19 bases between them. The CDR3 DNA sequence: TGTGCCAGCAGCCCCCCCGGTGCAGGTAAAAGTGGCTACACCTTC. The encoded protein is CASSPPGAGKSGYTF.

This rearrangement joins TRBV12-2 to TRBJ2-7; the table's D gene call, TRBD2, was not cross checked with the DNA. TRBV12-2 is annotated as a pseudogene. This CDR3 contains 12 residues. The DNA of the CDR3 is TGTGCAATAGGGGGGGCCTCCTACGAGCAGTACTTC. Amino acids: CAIGGASYEQYF.

This clone was observed a single time. The rearrangement uses TRBV6-5 and TRBJ1-1; weak D call: TRBD1 (5 bases). Germline V gene sequence: CDR1 MNHEY, CDR2 SVGAGI. This CDR3 spans 16 amino acids. The V and J ends lost 4 bases and 0 bases respectively, with 15 bases between them. Here the CDR3 DNA reads TGTGCCAGCAGTTCCTACTATGCGGGGGTGAACACTGAAGCTTTCTTT. Amino acids: CASSSYYAGVNTEAFF.